Listed here are 13 T cell receptor beta chains from one sample, sequenced in a study of T-cell memory formation after mild COVID-19 (dated by TCRdb to 2020 to 2022). Libraries were prepared through 5' RACE. TCRdb shows the sequencer as Illumina NovaSeq 6000. The raw public data were reprocessed by TCRdb itself: fastp quality trimming at Q25, MiXCR clonotype calling, in-frame beta chains only. Rows are unified per CDR3 protein, each entry keeping the most common DNA and genes. Across this sample there are hundreds of thousands of distinct CDR3 sequences, with approximately 20% seen only once. Around 8.4% of the sample goes to the ten largest clones. The sample taken for sequencing was PBMCs or a T cell subset sorted from them (not recorded which). The receptors originated from an adult woman who had mild COVID-19 (a few samples of this study predate the infection). The sample titles of this study are shuffled in the database, so cell type and time point are left out; the donor was told from shared clones.

Note on this clonotype: Compared with germline, one end of the junction differs, possibly owing to a read error. J is TRBJ2-3 and V is TRBV7-9, with D possibly being TRBD2 (6 bases). The CDR3 is 15 amino acids. The germline CDR1 and CDR2 sequences are SEHNR and FQNEAQ (reference sequence). The CDR3 region has the DNA TGTGCCAGCAGCTCGGCGGAGGGAAGGACGCGTACGAAGTATTTT. Translating it yields CASSSAEGRTRTKYF.

In this sample, this clonotype turned up a few times. The chain joins TRBV18 to TRBJ1-2; D is perhaps TRBD1 (5 bases). Germline lookup yields CDR1 KGHSH and CDR2 LQKENI. CDR3 length equals 13 residues. Trimming cost V 2 bases and J 6 bases, with 10 bases left between them. The DNA for the CDR3 is TGTGCCAGCTCACCATTAAAAGGGGATGGCTACACCTTC. It encodes CASSPLKGDGYTF. Complete variable domain (other parts from reference TRBV18 and TRBJ1-2): NAGVMQNPRHLVRRRGQEARLRCSPMKGHSHVYWYRQLPEEGLKFMVYLQKENIIDESGMPKERFSAEFPKEGPSILRIQQVVRGDSAAYFCASSPLKGDGYTFGSGTRLTVV.

This clonotype was seen at least ten times. CDR3 coding DNA: TGCGCCAGCAGCCGCGAGGGGGGGGGTCGCTACACCTTC. Translation: CASSREGGGRYTF. V and J are TRBV5-1 and TRBJ1-2; D may be TRBD1 (6 bases). V gave up 4 bases and J gave up 9 bases, with 16 bases separating them. Germline V gene lookup returns CDR1 SGHRS and CDR2 YFSETQ. The CDR3 has 13 residues.

The V and J genes are TRBV7-2 and TRBJ2-4; TRBD2 might be the D (7 bases). CDR3 length: 15 residues. Germline V gene lookup returns CDR1 SGHTA and CDR2 FQGNSA. Trimming pared 0 bases from V and 9 bases from J, leaving 15 bases between. CDR3 sequence reads: CASSLAGGGLGIQYF. CDR3 DNA sequence: TGTGCCAGCAGCTTAGCAGGGGGGGGTTTAGGCATTCAGTACTTC. Filled out from reference TRBV7-2 and TRBJ2-4, the complete variable domain reads GAGVSQSPSNKVTEKGKDVELRCDPISGHTALYWYRQSLGQGLEFLIYFQGNSAPDKSGLPSDRFSAERTGGSVSTLTIQRTQQEDSAVYLCASSLAGGGLGIQYFGAGTRLSVL.

This clonotype was seen just once. The rearrangement links TRBV20-1 to TRBJ2-7; perhaps TRBD1 as D (6 bases). The CDR3 sequence is 12 residues long. Germline V lookup: CDR1 DFQATT, CDR2 SNEGSKA (reference sequence). Trimming removed 5 bases from V and 3 bases from J, with 11 bases in between. The CDR3 DNA follows: TGCAGTGCTGGACAGACCGGCTACGAGCAGTACTTC. Encoded protein: CSAGQTGYEQYF.

The V call is TRBV25-1, the J call TRBJ2-2; 12 bases agree with TRBD2. CDR3 size: 14 residues. Losses at the gene ends were 6 bases for V and 6 bases for J; bases not matched to a gene: 2. Germline CDR1 and CDR2: MGHDK and SYGVNS. CDR3 DNA: TGTGCCAGCAGACTAGCGGGGGGATCCGGGGAGCTGTTTTTT. Its protein product is CASRLAGGSGELFF.

The sample holds a few counts of this clonotype. This CDR3 is CASSSQPGTAANTEAFF. In nucleotides, the CDR3 is TGTGCCAGTAGTAGCCAACCCGGGACAGCGGCCAACACTGAAGCTTTCTTT. The chain recombines TRBV19 with TRBJ1-1, with 7 nucleotides matching TRBD1. CDR1 and CDR2 from the germline V gene are LNHDA and SQIVND (reference sequence). The CDR3 is made up of 17 amino acids. J was trimmed by 2 bases and V by 4 bases; bases with no gene match: 13.

V usage is TRBV25-1 and J usage is TRBJ2-7; 7 nucleotides line up with TRBD1. CDR1 and CDR2 (germline): MGHDK, SYGVNS. Trimming at V came to 6 bases and at J to 3 bases, leaving 8 bases not matched to a gene. CDR3 size: 14 residues. The CDR3 sequence is CASRTNRGFYEQYF. As DNA, the CDR3 is TGTGCCAGCAGGACCAACAGGGGATTCTACGAGCAGTACTTC.

The chain couples TRBV7-6 to TRBJ2-7; 10 bases fit TRBD1. This CDR3 region has 15 residues. With 3 bases clipped from V and 3 bases from J, the junction kept 5 bases outside the gene matches. The germline V gene encodes CDR1 SGHVS and CDR2 FNYEAQ. The CDR3 region has the DNA TGTGCCAGCAGCTTGTCGGGACAGGGGATCTACGAGCAGTACTTC. Translation: CASSLSGQGIYEQYF.

The V call is TRBV4-1, the J call TRBJ2-3, with a tentative D call TRBD2 (7 bases). The CDR3 totals 15 residues. The V end was cut by 6 bases, the J end by 1 base, with 14 bases between. Germline V gene lookup returns CDR1 MGHRA and CDR2 YSYEKL. The CDR3 loop is CASSRGGSGTDTQYF. The DNA for the CDR3 is TGCGCCAGCAGTAGGGGGGGTTCGGGCACAGATACGCAGTATTTT.

There are a few counts of this clonotype. This chain links TRBV20-1 with TRBJ2-3; 13 bases match TRBD2. Germline V lookup: CDR1 DFQATT, CDR2 SNEGSKA (reference sequence). The length of the CDR3 is 17 residues. V was pared by 6 bases and J by 1 base, with 10 bases of the junction left unmatched. CDR3 region: CSATGLAGTTRTDTQYF. The CDR3 nucleotides read TGCAGTGCGACGGGACTAGCGGGAACTACTCGCACAGATACGCAGTATTTT.

V usage is TRBV30 and J usage is TRBJ1-3; 10 nucleotides align to TRBD1. This CDR3 spans 13 amino acids. Germline loops: CDR1 GTSNPN, CDR2 SVGIG (reference sequence). Unmatched junction bases numbered 0, after V lost 5 bases and J lost 2 bases. CDR3 DNA: TGTGCCTGGGGACAGGGGGCTGGAAACACCATATATTTT. Translating it yields CAWGQGAGNTIYF.

The V and J genes are TRBV5-1 and TRBJ1-1; D perhaps matches TRBD1 (5 bases). Germline V gives CDR1 SGHRS, CDR2 YFSETQ. V shed 4 bases and J shed 3 bases, with 16 bases lying between them. CDR3 length: 15 amino acids. This chain's CDR3 is CASSLSQGTDTEAFF. For the CDR3, the DNA is TGCGCCAGCAGCCTATCCCAGGGTACGGACACTGAAGCTTTCTTT. Combining the CDR3 with reference TRBV5-1 and TRBJ1-1 gives the whole variable domain KAGVTQTPRYLIKTRGQQVTLSCSPISGHRSVSWYQQTPGQGLQFLFEYFSETQRNKGNFPGRFSGRQFSNSRSEMNVSTLELGDSALYLCASSLSQGTDTEAFFGQGTRLTVV.